This paragraph covers one T cell receptor (beta chain) sequence. This entry is derived from a study of blood T cell repertoires in COVID-19. The CDR3 consists of 15 residues. Germline CDR1 SGDLS, CDR2 YYNGEE. V dropped 2 bases and J dropped 3; count of bases not matched to a gene: 3. Repertoires were generated with immunoSEQ multiplex PCR, while TCRdb's copy carries only in-frame clones and drops some. This sample carries hundreds of thousands of clones, over 80% of them seen once, and the ten largest clones take under 3%. The receptor was derived from a woman aged 70-85 years with active or convalescent COVID-19. Sequenced: peripheral blood. This chain joins TRBV9 and TRBJ2-2, with TRBD1 matching 8 bases. As DNA, the CDR3 is TGTGCCAGCAGCGTCCGGACAGGGCACACCGGGGAGCTGTTTTTT. Encoded protein: CASSVRTGHTGELFF. The variable domain in full, with the rest retrieved from reference TRBV9 and TRBJ2-2, is DSGVTQTPKHLITATGQRVTLRCSPRSGDLSVYWYQQSLDQGLQFLIQYYNGEERAKGNILERFSAQQFPDLHSELNLSSLELGDSALYFCASSVRTGHTGELFFGEGSRLTVL.